This T cell receptor (beta chain) appears in the sequencing data of a study of T cell changes during pregnancy in multiple sclerosis. The CDR3 is 13 residues long. In germline, CDR1 is SNHLY, CDR2 FYNNEI. Trimming took off 9 bases at V and 5 bases at J, with 16 bases between the two ends. Profiling relied on immunoSEQ multiplex PCR, and the TCRdb table lists in-frame clones only, not all of them. The table shows around 57,000 clones, with 92% occurring only once. Sample: CD4+ T cells from peripheral blood mononuclear cells, taken after pregnancy. V gene TRBV2 combines with J gene TRBJ1-1, with D maybe TRBD1 (6 bases). The sequence derives from a female donor in good health, enrolled as a control in a pregnancy study. CDR3 coding DNA: TGTGCCAGACAAGCGGGGGCGCGTACTGAAGCTTTCTTT. This translates into CARQAGARTEAFF.